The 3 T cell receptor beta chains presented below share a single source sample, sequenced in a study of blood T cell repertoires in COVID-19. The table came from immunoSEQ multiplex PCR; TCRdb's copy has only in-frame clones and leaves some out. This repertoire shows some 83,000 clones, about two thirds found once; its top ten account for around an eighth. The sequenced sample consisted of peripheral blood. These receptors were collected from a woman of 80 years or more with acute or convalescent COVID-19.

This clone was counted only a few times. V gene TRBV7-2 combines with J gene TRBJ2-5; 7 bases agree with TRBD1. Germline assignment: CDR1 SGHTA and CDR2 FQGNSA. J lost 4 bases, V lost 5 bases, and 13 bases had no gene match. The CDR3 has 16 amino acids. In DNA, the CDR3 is TGTGCCAGCAGCCCTCCCGGGACAGACACTATAGAGACCCAGTACTTC. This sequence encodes CASSPPGTDTIETQYF.

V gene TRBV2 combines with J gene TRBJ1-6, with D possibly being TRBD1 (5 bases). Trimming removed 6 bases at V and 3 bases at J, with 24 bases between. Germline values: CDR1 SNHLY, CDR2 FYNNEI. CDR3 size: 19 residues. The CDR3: CASSGDPAGGLLYNSPLHF. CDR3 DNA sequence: TGTGCCAGCAGCGGCGATCCGGCGGGGGGTCTTCTCTATAATTCACCCCTCCACTTT.

The CDR3 is CASSQSSRRGQGRYEQYF. The CDR3 DNA sequence: TGCGCCAGCAGTCAATCTTCCCGGAGAGGACAGGGCAGGTACGAGCAGTACTTC. The chain has TRBV23-1 and TRBJ2-7, with 8 bases that match TRBD1. TRBV23-1 is known as an ORF, though its function is uncertain. The CDR3 is 18 amino acids. With 0 bases clipped from V and 4 bases from J, the junction kept 14 bases outside the gene matches.